This T cell receptor (beta chain) was retrieved from a study of blood T cell repertoires in COVID-19. Turning to the study itself: Samples representing acute and convalescent COVID-19 were sourced from the United States, Italy and Spain. PBMCs, B-cell-depleted T cells, or T cells were the source of the cDNA or gDNA that made up the material.

Per the germline V gene, CDR1 is MGHRA and CDR2 is YSYEKL. J gave up 1 base and V 5 bases, and 6 bases lay outside the gene matches. The CDR3 has 17 residues. How the authors handled the data: Amplified reference gene primers provided the basis for estimating nucleated cell counts. Here immunoSEQ multiplex PCR was the method, and the copy in TCRdb shows in-frame clones only, minus some. The V and J calls and clone size were taken over from that table, and D and trimming were inferred from the DNA. The sample gives some 200,000 clones, 87% of which show up once; around 1% is in the top ten. V usage is TRBV4-1 and J usage is TRBJ2-2; 11 bases align to TRBD2. Sequenced: peripheral blood. The receptor comes from a woman younger than 30 who had recovered from COVID-19. The CDR3 DNA reads TGCGCCAGCAGCACCCGTGGGACTAGCGGGAACACCGGGGAGCTGTTTTTT. Translation gives CASSTRGTSGNTGELFF.